The 22 T cell receptor beta chains given below trace back to one sample, sequenced in a study of cytomegalovirus exposure and HLA in healthy donors. The PCR employed 60 Vbeta primers together with 13 Jbeta primers. The assay was immunoSEQ multiplex PCR, and TCRdb's table has in-frame clones only and misses some. Found here are about 160,000 clones, 75% to 85% of them singletons; the top ten hold around 5%. Sample: PBMCs. The source of these receptors is a man aged 25-40 years in good health and CMV-seronegative.

This sequence joins TRBV27 and TRBJ1-2, with D possibly TRBD1 on 5 matching bases. The CDR3 has 14 amino acids. The germline V gene has CDR1 MNHEY and CDR2 SMNVEV (reference sequence). V lost 3 bases to trimming and J lost 4 bases, with 12 bases between them. CDR3 DNA: TGTGCCAGCAGTTTCGGGGGTGTGGGCTATGGCTACACCTTC. This translates into CASSFGGVGYGYTF.

The gene calls are TRBV29-1 and TRBJ1-1, with a possible D match to TRBD1 (5 bases). V lost 1 base and J lost 1, with 13 bases in between. The CDR3 is 15 amino acids. The germline CDR1 and CDR2 sequences are SQVTM and ANQGSEA. The CDR3 loop reads CSVEGQLGGNTEAFF. CDR3 DNA: TGCAGCGTTGAAGGGCAATTGGGGGGGAACACTGAAGCTTTCTTT.

Here the CDR3 reads CASSLGPDRGTQYF. Written as DNA, the CDR3 is TGTGCCAGCAGCTTAGGCCCCGACAGGGGTACGCAGTATTTT. The rearrangement links TRBV11-3 to TRBJ2-3, with 8 bases aligning to TRBD1. From germline, CDR1 is SGHNT and CDR2 YENEEA. The CDR3 is made up of 14 amino acids. Germline trimming cut 1 base from V and 8 bases from J; bases unmatched to any gene: 5.

The chain combines TRBV30 with TRBJ1-1, with TRBD1 as a possible D gene (6 bases). Trimming shortened V by 0 bases and J by 5 bases, and 10 bases separated the two germline ends. There are 13 residues in the CDR3. The germline V gene has CDR1 GTSNPN and CDR2 SVGIG (reference sequence). CDR3 nucleotides: TGTGCCTGGAGTGTAGACAGGAGGACTGAAGCTTTCTTT. It specifies CAWSVDRRTEAFF.

The chain joins TRBV9 to TRBJ1-2; D gene unclear. Deletions cut 3 bases from V and 4 bases from J, with 10 bases between. This CDR3 spans 13 amino acids. Germline V gene lookup returns CDR1 SGDLS and CDR2 YYNGEE. The DNA for the CDR3 is TGTGCCAGCAGCGCTCAGGATAGCTATGGCTACACCTTC. As protein: CASSAQDSYGYTF.

This chain uses TRBV5-1 with TRBJ1-6; 7 nucleotides match TRBD1. Trimming at V came to 1 base and at J to 10 bases, leaving 5 bases not matched to a gene. The CDR3 is made up of 14 amino acids. The V gene's germline CDR1 is SGHRS and CDR2 YFSETQ. CDR3 DNA: TGCGCCAGCAGCTTGAGACAGGGAGGCTCACCCCTCCACTTT. Translated, it gives CASSLRQGGSPLHF.

The chain uses TRBV20-1 and TRBJ2-5; D uncertain. V was pared by 6 bases and J by 4 bases, with 9 bases between. CDR1 is DFQATT and CDR2 is SNEGSKA in the germline V gene (reference sequence). This CDR3 contains 11 residues. CDR3 region: CSARIRETQYF. In DNA, the CDR3 is TGCAGTGCACGTATTAGAGAGACCCAGTACTTC.

The rearrangement uses TRBV9 and TRBJ2-2; D remains unclear. V lost 0 bases and J 3 bases, leaving 6 bases between the germline ends. CDR3 length equals 14 residues. Germline lookup yields CDR1 SGDLS and CDR2 YYNGEE. CDR3 bases: TGTGCCAGCAGCGTAGAGGCGGACACCGGGGAGCTGTTTTTT. It translates to CASSVEADTGELFF.

The V and J genes are TRBV13 and TRBJ1-2, with D perhaps TRBD1 (5 bases). The V and J ends lost 4 bases and 3 bases respectively, with 12 bases between them. The CDR3 sequence is 14 residues long. CDR1 is PRHDT and CDR2 is FYEKMQ in the germline V gene (reference sequence). CDR3 in DNA: TGTGCCAGCAGCTCCCGACAGTTCCACTATGGCTACACCTTC. Encoded protein: CASSSRQFHYGYTF.

This clone was seen a single time. The V gene is TRBV7-8, the J gene TRBJ2-4; TRBD1 aligns across 9 bases. The V segment lost 7 bases and the J segment 0 bases; nucleotides outside the gene matches: 16. The CDR3 loop spans 19 amino acids. Looked up from germline, CDR1 is SGHVS and CDR2 is FQNEAQ. The CDR3 loop reads CASTPLRVGTGTAKNIQYF. CDR3 DNA: TGTGCCAGCACCCCCCTCAGGGTCGGGACAGGGACAGCCAAAAACATTCAGTACTTC.

This clone was detected only once. This chain connects TRBV7-3 to TRBJ2-1, with 11 bases identical to TRBD2. Per the germline V gene, CDR1 is SGHTA and CDR2 is FQGTGA. V was pared by 2 bases and J by 4 bases, with 4 bases of the junction left unmatched. This CDR3 is built from 16 residues. The CDR3 DNA is TGTGCCAGCAGCTTACTAGCGGGAGGACCGTACAATGAGCAGTTCTTC. Its protein is CASSLLAGGPYNEQFF.

The chain uses TRBV5-8 and TRBJ1-1; D is undetermined. This CDR3 has 15 amino acids. Germline loops: CDR1 SGHTS, CDR2 YDEGEE. V was shortened by 1 base and J by 3 bases, with 13 bases between the two germline ends. In DNA form, the CDR3 reads TGTGCCAGCAGCTTGTTGGTTCGAGCGGACACTGAAGCTTTCTTT. Protein product: CASSLLVRADTEAFF.

The rearrangement links TRBV7-2 to TRBJ1-3; D is uncertain. Trimming pared 1 base from V and 0 bases from J, leaving 19 bases between. This CDR3 has 19 residues. Germline V gene lookup returns CDR1 SGHTA and CDR2 FQGNSA. This CDR3 is CASSLENGSAFFSGNTIYF. DNA for the CDR3: TGTGCCAGCAGCTTAGAGAACGGTTCCGCATTCTTCTCTGGAAACACCATATATTTT.

The chain recombines TRBV5-8 with TRBJ1-2; D is unresolved. The germline CDR1 and CDR2 sequences are SGHTS and YDEGEE. The CDR3 covers 14 residues. V was trimmed by 1 base and J by 7 bases, leaving 14 bases between them. The CDR3 here is CASSLSADTGGYTF. CDR3 bases: TGTGCCAGCAGCTTGTCGGCAGACACTGGTGGCTACACCTTC.

The chain is built from TRBV9 and TRBJ2-1, with 12 bases fitting TRBD2. The CDR3 runs to 15 residues. The junction had 2 bases not matched to a gene; V was cut back by 0 bases and J by 7 bases. Germline V gene data show CDR1 as SGDLS and CDR2 as YYNGEE. The CDR3 DNA is TGTGCCAGCAGCGTAGCTGGACTAGCGGGGAATGAGCAGTTCTTC. Translated, it gives CASSVAGLAGNEQFF.

The CDR3 loop reads CASTPGGEAFF. CDR3 nucleotides: TGTGCCAGCACCCCGGGGGGTGAAGCTTTCTTT. The chain carries TRBV16 and TRBJ1-1, with a possible D match to TRBD1 (5 bases). This CDR3 is 11 amino acids long. V was cut by 7 bases and J by 7 bases, with 10 bases left in between. The V gene's germline CDR1 is KGHSY and CDR2 FQNENV.

The chain uses TRBV7-9 and TRBJ1-6, with D unresolved. Germline V lookup: CDR1 SEHNR, CDR2 FQNEAQ (reference sequence). This CDR3 region has 13 residues. The V and J ends lost 5 bases and 8 bases respectively, with 10 bases between them. DNA for the CDR3: TGTGCCAGCAGCGAGCGGGAGTATTCACCCCTCCACTTT. As protein: CASSEREYSPLHF. Using reference TRBV7-9 and TRBJ1-6 for the parts outside the CDR3, the full variable domain is DTGVSQNPRHKITKRGQNVTFRCDPISEHNRLYWYRQTLGQGPEFLTYFQNEAQLEKSRLLSDRFSAERPKGSFSTLEIQRTEQGDSAMYLCASSEREYSPLHFGNGTRLTVT.

In this sample, this clone turned up once. The chain joins TRBV13 to TRBJ1-1; 10 bases fit TRBD1. Germline lookup yields CDR1 PRHDT and CDR2 FYEKMQ (reference sequence). V lost 5 bases and J lost 1; bases outside the gene matches: 13. The CDR3 totals 18 residues. CDR3 in amino acids: CASSDFRQGASWNTEAFF. In DNA form, the CDR3 reads TGTGCCAGCAGCGATTTTAGACAGGGGGCGAGTTGGAACACTGAAGCTTTCTTT.

This chain uses TRBV29-1 with TRBJ2-7, with D unclear. V shed 4 bases and J shed 3 bases, with 13 bases lying between them. Per germline, CDR1 SQVTM and CDR2 ANQGSEA. The CDR3 loop spans 13 amino acids. The CDR3 loop is CSVGGRLDYEQYF. CDR3 DNA: TGCAGCGTTGGTGGCAGGTTGGACTACGAGCAGTACTTC.

This clone was recorded only once. J is TRBJ1-5 and V is TRBV18; TRBD1 matches at 9 bases. Germline lookup yields CDR1 KGHSH and CDR2 LQKENI. The CDR3 is 16 residues long. Trimming at V came to 3 bases and at J to 4 bases, leaving 7 bases not matched to a gene. The CDR3 DNA reads as TGTGCCAGCTCACCCTCAGGTGGACAGGGGAATCAGCCCCAGCATTTT. Translated: CASSPSGGQGNQPQHF.

This clone was counted a single time. This rearrangement joins TRBV10-3 to TRBJ1-3, with D perhaps matching TRBD1 (6 bases). The CDR3 length is 15 residues. Trimming removed 3 bases at V and 6 bases at J, with 15 bases between. Germline loops: CDR1 ENHRY, CDR2 SYGVKD. The CDR3 bases are TGTGCCATCAGTGAAGCGGGGGCAGGGGAAAACACCATATATTTT. Residues: CAISEAGAGENTIYF.

This rearrangement joins TRBV9 to TRBJ2-5; TRBD1 aligns across 8 bases. Germline lookup yields CDR1 SGDLS and CDR2 YYNGEE. There are 15 residues in the CDR3. The V segment lost 3 bases and the J segment 4 bases; nucleotides outside the gene matches: 8. In DNA, the CDR3 is TGTGCCAGCAGCGCCTCGGACAGGGTGGGAGAGACCCAGTACTTC. Its translation is CASSASDRVGETQYF.